The clone carrying this T cell receptor (beta chain) was seen at least ten times. This entry comes from a study of T cells after yellow fever vaccination. About the study: Some fractions had low cell numbers, and these were prepared with SMART-Seq v4 Ultra Low Input. Regarding the study as a whole: Of the clonotypes, a small share occurred in both CD4 and CD8 compartments. The day 0 sorted memory subsets showed almost all vaccine-responding clonotypes to be undetectable.

The CDR3 has 13 amino acids. J was trimmed by 6 bases and V by 5 bases; bases with no gene match: 7. Germline values: CDR1 SGHDN, CDR2 FVKESK. TCR cDNA was made by 5'RACE template switching, adding a universal primer site and UMIs. TCRdb redid the calling of the 5' RACE reads with MiXCR, one entry per CDR3 protein. The sample contains around 29,000 distinct CDR3 sequences, just under 6.5% of which appear only once. The origin of this receptor is a man aged 30 to 39 who received the YFV17D yellow fever vaccine. The V and J genes are TRBV14 and TRBJ2-7; 7 positions match TRBD1. The sequences come from PBMCs, either bulk or a sorted T-cell subset (CD4+, CD8+, memory, or dextramer-sorted; not recorded which), collected on the day of the yellow fever booster vaccination. CDR3: CASSFDRVSEQYF. CDR3 DNA: TGTGCCAGCAGCTTTGACAGGGTATCCGAGCAGTACTTC.